Listed below are T cell receptor beta chains from one sample, sequenced in a study of radiotherapy plus CTLA-4 blockade in lung cancer. TCRdb's table, derived via immunoSEQ multiplex PCR, lists solely in-frame clones and lacks some. The sample consists of some 37,000 clones, approximately 72% of them appearing once. This specimen was peripheral blood, taken from a patient treated with radiotherapy plus ipilimumab. The source of these receptors is a human donor with non-small cell lung cancer who had stable disease on radiotherapy plus ipilimumab. Each CDR3 is given with its conserved first and last residue. The order of the fields is V gene, J gene, CDR3 protein.

>TRBV19|TRBJ1-3
CASIPDRWRGNTIYF
>TRBV19|TRBJ1-6
CASGDRPNSPLHF
>TRBV7-2|TRBJ2-1
CASSSSDTIKQFF
>TRBV10-3|TRBJ2-7
CAISGGQGSHEQYF
>TRBV19|TRBJ1-1
CASRRVTEAFF
>TRBV27|TRBJ1-6
CASRGQTYNSPLHF
>TRBV19|TRBJ2-3
CASSISPTTGGFGDTQYF
>TRBV15|TRBJ1-5
CATSRGTGNQPQHF
>TRBV10-3|TRBJ2-5
CAISESTSGGARETQYF
>TRBV19|TRBJ2-7
CASSISTGTYEQYF
>TRBV11-3|TRBJ2-7
CASSETDYEQYF
>TRBV19|TRBJ1-1
CASSAGETHTEAFF
>TRBV6-4|TRBJ1-1
CASSYSGQGSWTEAFF
>TRBV4-1|TRBJ1-6
CASSQAGQGLSPLHF
>TRBV5-4|TRBJ2-2
CASSSRTGTTGELFF
>TRBV7-9|TRBJ2-3
CASSFPSTDTQYF
>TRBV5-1|TRBJ1-1
CASSGRGAAFF
>TRBV9|TRBJ2-1
CASSVTGGPYNEQFF
>TRBV5-1|TRBJ1-3
CASSTGVGNTIYF
>TRBV15|TRBJ1-3
CATSRDRGLTGNTIYF
>TRBV29-1|TRBJ2-5
CSVSEWETQYF
>TRBV7-9|TRBJ2-7
CASSLSGGSTEQYF
>TRBV6-5|TRBJ1-1
CASRPIDRVNTEAFF
>TRBV7-6|TRBJ2-7
CASSETGYYEQYF
>TRBV7-2|TRBJ2-7
CASSRTGTSGYYEQYF
>TRBV10-3|TRBJ2-6
CAISETAGLGANVLTF
>TRBV6-6|TRBJ1-2
CASSYPGQGYGYTF
>TRBV19|TRBJ2-3
CASSVSSGVGTDTQYF
>TRBV29-1|TRBJ2-5
CSVELQDRGQETQYF
>TRBV5-1|TRBJ2-2
CASSVQEVGELFF
>TRBV19|TRBJ1-6
CASSIKGSGYSPLHF
>TRBV29-1|TRBJ1-2
CSVDGTGEGYTF
>TRBV10-1|TRBJ2-5
CASKSSGGLFQETQYF
>TRBV11-3|TRBJ1-4
CASSLGQGTTNEKLFF
>TRBV4-1|TRBJ2-3
CASSRQTTDTQYF
>TRBV4-2|TRBJ1-1
CASSREAGGGTEAFF
>TRBV10-2|TRBJ2-2
CASCNYDGGELFF
>TRBV18|TRBJ1-2
CASSRTGEGYTF
>TRBV19|TRBJ2-1
CRLGAKVADYNEQFF
>TRBV29-1|TRBJ1-4
CSVSTGGGEKLFF
>TRBV7-8|TRBJ1-2
CASSRQTNLGGTYGYTF
>TRBV7-9|TRBJ1-2
CASSLAGAAGAYGYTF
>TRBV4-1|TRBJ1-6
CASSQGWSQSYNSPLHF
>TRBV6-1|TRBJ2-7
CASMSDLNSYEQYF
>TRBV2|TRBJ1-2
CASRGGSLLSSYTF
>TRBV29-1|TRBJ2-2
CSVDRGNTGELFF
>TRBV11-3|TRBJ2-5
CASSDRGLYQETQYF
>TRBV10-1|TRBJ2-3
CASSPSGTSGNTQYF
>TRBV4-1|TRBJ2-7
CASSRQGGKSEQYF
>TRBV7-9|TRBJ1-1
CASSFGTGGPNTEAFF
>TRBV6-6|TRBJ2-7
CASTMDRDSYEQYF
>TRBV30|TRBJ2-1
CAFRDRGFNEQFF
>TRBV20-1|TRBJ2-2
CSASSAGELFF
>TRBV18|TRBJ2-7
CASSPPGTGYYEQYF
>TRBV28|TRBJ1-1
CASTGMNTEAFF
>TRBV15|TRBJ2-2
CATSRVAGTPNTGELFF
>TRBV10-3|TRBJ1-1
CAISDVYGRMNTEAFF
>TRBV4-1|TRBJ2-7
CASSQESEGTPAEQYF
>TRBV7-8|NA
CASSLTSGGSYEQYF